Included here is one TCR beta chain sequence, with context. Its matching antigen is unknown. This sample is part of a study of cytomegalovirus exposure and HLA in healthy donors. V was pared by 3 bases and J by 6 bases, with 14 bases between. The CDR3 spans 15 residues. In germline, CDR1 is MNHEY, CDR2 SVGAGI. This PCR relied on a set of 60 Vbeta primers and 13 Jbeta primers. Method: immunoSEQ multiplex PCR; TCRdb's copy keeps in-frame clones and lacks some. The data contain 82,000 or so clones, 74% of them seen just once; the ten biggest clones take up about 6%. Study findings and constraints: Among the sequence variants, a highly shared cluster was likely an artifact of sequencing.

The J gene is TRBJ2-2, the V gene TRBV6-5; D is possibly TRBD2 (6 bases). This clonotype was sampled from a woman in her 50s in good health and CMV-seropositive. The sequencing sample was made of PBMCs. The CDR3 DNA reads TGTGCCAGCAGTTATTTTTGGTCGGGAGCCGGGGAGCTGTTTTTT. This sequence encodes CASSYFWSGAGELFF.